The present entry profiles one T cell receptor beta chain with its context. Its antigen target is currently unknown. No clone much larger than this one lies a single base away; base qualities are absent. The data originate from a study of cytomegalovirus exposure and HLA in healthy donors (dated by TCRdb to between 2016 and 2019). The study in broad terms: An earlier analysis of several hundred of the donors reported approximately 270 Gb of sequence data and 100 million to 140 million unique TCR beta sequences from approximately 180 million T cells. Both class I and class II loci were covered by HLA typing, at four-digit resolution. Roughly 300 gigabases of sequencing data and around 85 million unique TCR sequences made up an early release that covered 640 HLA-typed donors. The study was designed to test whether signatures of past pathogen exposure could be identified by cataloging public T cell receptors. A later genetic analysis took genome-wide SNP genotypes for about three fifths of the 666 donors and used that subset as a discovery cohort. Roughly 5 DR-DQ haplotypes were treated as single units for association and clustering because of strong linkage in the cohort. In a later analysis, previously published TCR beta repertoires from several hundred donors were re-analyzed and high-resolution HLA genotyping was added so that TCR occurrence patterns could be studied. The number of typed donors differed by locus: about 620-640 for A, B, C, DRB1 and DQB1; about 520 for DQA1; some 610 for DPA1; and 400 to 480 for DPB1. Donor age, sex, ethnicity and CMV serostatus were compiled alongside the repertoire data. To predict cytomegalovirus infection status, the study brought together high-throughput TCR immunosequencing, statistical association of individual TCRs with disease status, and machine learning. Among some 400 genotyped donors of the cohort, an average of 235,054 unique TCR beta nucleotide sequences were sequenced per donor, about a sixth of them non-productive. Along with the approximately 700-subject first cohort, a separate validation cohort of more than 90 different subjects was used. Of the 300 to 500 genotyped donors, roughly 76% were placed in the genetic ancestry cluster associated with self-reported Caucasian donors. The T cell repertoires of several hundred subjects were profiled by immunosequencing and related to cytomegalovirus serostatus. An earlier analysis of several hundred of the donors applied high-throughput TCR beta sequencing to assess whether each TCR beta V gene segment acted as functional or pseudogenic. Every discovery cohort repertoire had been produced on one sequencing platform. In the later analysis, no new phenotypic data were used to find candidate immune exposures; instead, reliance was placed on TCR beta sequences and their occurrence across donors. The paper's findings and limits, for the study overall: According to the authors, the approach could potentially be generalized to other disease states and immunological phenotypes. Approximately 16 rarely observed V segments, including chromosome 9 orphons, were excluded from the earlier analysis of approximately 500 of the donors because counts were too low. In an earlier analysis of several hundred of the donors, most TCR beta V segments were observed in productive rearrangements about 90% or about 30% of the time, broadly matching IMGT annotations. A further reported finding was that TCR beta sequences accurately predicted the HLA-A and HLA-B alleles for most subjects in the first cohort. An association between a missense DCLRE1C variant and V-gene and J-gene trimming of TCR beta chains was found in a later genetic analysis and replicated in an independent cohort. In a later analysis, HLA-associated TCR beta chains were found to be more clonally expanded and to have lower generation probabilities than equally common non-associated chains. At a false discovery rate of 0.05, a later analysis linked 16,951 TCR beta sequences to specific HLA alleles. When HLA alleles, especially DR and DQ, strongly co-occurred, attributing TCR associations to individual alleles was difficult. Cytomegalovirus status was reported to be diagnosed by the classifier with high specificity and sensitivity in both the original and validation cohorts. Because HLA typing was missing for some donors at each locus, association tests included only the typed subset. Immune exposure information for the cohort was limited to CMV serostatus. A later analysis reported that several top co-occurrence clusters appeared linked to parvovirus B19, influenza, CMV and Epstein-Barr virus. Some IMGT-functional V segments, including TRBV6-2 and TRBV6-3, could not be told apart with the 87-base-pair reads, so those segments were excluded. A later genetic analysis reported fewer N-insertions in productive TCRs among donors in an Asian-associated ancestry cluster than the roughly 690-donor mean. A total of about 150 TCR beta chains were listed by the study as associated with cytomegalovirus. In this cohort, only TCR beta chains were sequenced, and detectable features were limited by the absence of alpha or paired-chain data. A group of highly shared sequence variants was considered likely to be a technical artifact of the sequencing pipeline. Most TCR sequences were seen in very few donors, while some public TCRs were found in many individuals. Roughly uniform sequencing depth across donors was assumed in presence/absence analyses, although this assumption may not hold. A later analysis found that most CMV-associated TCR beta chains appeared HLA-restricted, with HLA associations seemingly driven largely by CMV exposure. Linkage disequilibrium might explain the correlated functional status among segregating V segments, but an unknown experimental factor could not be ruled out. In vitro tests confirmed that three of the cytomegalovirus-associated TCR beta chains recognize cytomegalovirus antigens. According to a later analysis, TCR association rates differed among HLA loci, with DRB1 alleles showing the most associated TCRs and HLA-C alleles showing the fewest.

CDR1 is given as SGHTA and CDR2 as FQGTGA, both from the germline V gene. V is shortened by 2 bases, J by 7 bases, and the region joining them spans 11 bases. There are 13 amino acids in the CDR3, from cysteine to phenylalanine inclusive. Only the CDR3 DNA is retained, 39 bases long and in frame from the first base. The cohort was made up of under 800 healthy bone marrow donors. At the time of sampling, all cohort members were nominally healthy, though unrecorded immune exposures were likely present. The donor tested CMV seronegative, placing the donor among the 350 to 400 seronegative members of the cohort. Every donor gave a peripheral blood sample, and the peripheral blood mononuclear cells from that sample were used for TCR beta sequencing. Genomic DNA was extracted from the blood cell samples with the Qiagen DNeasy Blood Extraction Kit. The protocol used for the library was the immunoSEQ multiplex PCR assay. For the multiplex PCR, a mixture combining 60 forward primers for TCR Vbeta segments and 13 reverse primers for TCR Jbeta segments was used. The CDR3 region of rearranged TCR beta genes was amplified from genomic DNA with a multiplex PCR assay. The Illumina HiSeq System was used to sequence the amplified TCR beta libraries as 87-base-pair reads. Per the authors' processing: A later analysis counted tens of millions of unique TCR beta chains across the 650 to 700 repertoires, and roughly 11 million of these chains were shared by at least two donors. Raw reads were error-corrected and collapsed into unique sequences with a nearest-neighbor algorithm that merged closely related sequences to remove PCR and sequencing errors. CDR3 sequences were aligned to IMGT reference sequences to assign V, D and J gene segments. For a sequence to be retained, a match of at least six nucleotides was required to both a V gene segment and a J gene segment. A rearrangement was called productive if the CDR3 had no stop codons and remained in frame with V and J, and every other rearrangement was called non-productive. Following IMGT convention, CDR3 was defined as the stretch from the second conserved V-encoded cysteine up to the conserved J-encoded phenylalanine. Sequences without an unambiguous match to a single V gene segment were excluded from the earlier analysis of several hundred of the donors. An earlier analysis of fewer than 750 of the donors classified V segments as functional when productive rearrangements were above 56.7% and as segregating when the standard deviation between donors was above 5%. A statistical classification framework was developed to diagnose cytomegalovirus status using the catalog of TCR beta chain sequences. V and J gene assignment, in a later analysis, came from comparing TCR nucleotide sequences with IMGT/GENE-DB human TR gene sequences. Using the TCRdist pipeline, a later analysis assigned CDR3 sequences along with most-parsimonious VDJ recombination scenarios. In a later analysis, each TCR beta chain was defined by its CDR3 amino acid sequence together with its V-gene family, and reads without a unique V-gene family were excluded. As a way to deal with suspected cross-contamination and a sequencing artifact, a later analysis dropped hundreds of nucleotide sequences that were highly shared and had low generation probability. A later analysis calculated a clonal expansion index for each public chain from normalized within-repertoire ranks of inferred template counts. A later analysis computed generation probabilities with a VDJ recombination model fitted to out-of-frame rearrangements, and checked the results against IGoR. A later analysis scored TCR-TCR, TCR-HLA and TCR-CMV co-occurrence with hypergeometric tests, applying a repertoire-size bias correction to TCR pairs. False discovery rates were estimated in a later analysis by permuting HLA or CMV assignments 20 times. A later analysis grouped co-occurring TCRs with DBSCAN, adding TCRdist sequence similarity when clustering within HLA-allele-positive subsets. Repertoires with fewer than 30,000 or more than 120,000 public chains, plus five repertoires with anomalous nucleotide sharing, were excluded from co-occurrence clustering. This is the immuneACCESS table as TCRdb keeps it, with only in-frame sequences that have V and J called. A part of the clones is gone; compared with another copy, unresolved V genes explain less than half, and the rest is unexplained. That table supplies the V and J calls and clone size; D and trimming were determined from the DNA. The sample data list 100,000 to 150,000 clones, and 65% to 85% of these were observed just once. The ten largest make up over 1% of the sample.

The TCR was taken from a boy younger than 18 in good health and CMV-seronegative. Sequenced: PBMCs. This sequence uses TRBV7-3 and TRBJ2-5; the D segment could be TRBD1, given 6 matching bases. The CDR3 reads CASSLGQFGTQYF. The DNA sequence is as follows: TGTGCCAGCAGCTTAGGACAGTTTGGGACCCAGTACTTC.